The 7 T cell receptor beta chains presented below share a single source sample, sequenced in a study of blood T cell repertoires in COVID-19. Measured with immunoSEQ multiplex PCR; TCRdb has only the in-frame clones, and not every one. Found here are roughly 80,000 clones, roughly 88% of them singletons; the top ten hold around 7.3%. Sequenced: peripheral blood. The receptors originated from a woman aged 80 or over with acute or convalescent COVID-19.

The chain carries TRBV30 and TRBJ1-5, with D unclear. Deletions cut 0 bases from V and 6 bases from J, with 15 bases between. CDR3 length: 15 amino acids. Germline CDR1 and CDR2: GTSNPN and SVGIG (reference sequence). The CDR3 loop reads CAWSVSTHGGQPQHF. CDR3 in DNA: TGTGCCTGGAGTGTTTCGACACATGGAGGTCAGCCCCAGCATTTT.

The CDR3 region has the DNA TGCGCCAGCACCCTGACAGGGGGCTCCTACGAGCAGTACTTC. It yields the protein CASTLTGGSYEQYF. The chain uses TRBV5-1 and TRBJ2-7, with 9 bases matching TRBD1. The CDR3 runs to 14 residues. Trimming cost V 6 bases and J 0 bases; bases outside gene matches: 4. CDR1 is SGHRS, CDR2 YFSETQ, per germline.

The chain uses TRBV9 and TRBJ2-3; TRBD2 agrees at 7 bases. The CDR3 extends over 15 amino acids. Germline V CDR1 and CDR2: SGDLS, YYNGEE. J gave up 0 bases and V 5 bases, and 6 bases lay outside the gene matches. DNA for the CDR3: TGTGCCAGCAGACTTGGGGGGGAGAGCACAGATACGCAGTATTTT. This sequence encodes CASRLGGESTDTQYF.

The chain couples TRBV5-1 to TRBJ2-1, with D hard to call. This CDR3 contains 13 residues. In germline, CDR1 is SGHRS, CDR2 YFSETQ. V was clipped by 1 base and J by 8 bases, with 10 bases between them. CDR3 coding DNA: TGCGCCAGCAGCTTGAGCCGCCGCGATGAGCAGTTCTTC. Its protein product is CASSLSRRDEQFF.

This clone turned up a few times. The chain has TRBV10-3 and TRBJ1-1, with 10 nucleotides matching TRBD1. This CDR3 has 15 residues. Per germline, CDR1 ENHRY and CDR2 SYGVKD. Trimming at V came to 0 bases and at J to 4 bases, leaving 2 bases not matched to a gene. The CDR3 bases are TGTGCCATCAGTGAGTCTGGACAGGGGGGCACTGAAGCTTTCTTT. Translation: CAISESGQGGTEAFF.

V usage is TRBV12-5 and J usage is TRBJ1-1, with no clear D. Looked up from germline, CDR1 is LGHNT and CDR2 is FRNRAP. V lost 5 bases and J lost 6, with 10 bases in between. This CDR3 has 12 residues. This CDR3 is CASGLPLAEAFF. In DNA form, the CDR3 reads TGTGCTAGTGGTCTACCCTTGGCTGAAGCTTTCTTT.

The CDR3 DNA reads as TGTGCCAGCAGTGAACCCACAGGCTTCTATGGCTACACCTTC. This encodes CASSEPTGFYGYTF. The genes are TRBV6-1 and TRBJ1-2, with a tentative D call TRBD1 (5 bases). Germline CDR1 is MNHNS and CDR2 is SASEGT. V shed 2 bases and J shed 4 bases, with 11 bases lying between them. The CDR3 is 14 amino acids.